The 25 T cell receptor beta chains reported below all come from one sample, sequenced in a study of tumor and adjacent non-tumor tissue in lung cancer. A modified ARM-PCR protocol with three rounds of nested PCR amplified TCRbeta. Each CDR3 protein gets one entry after TCRdb re-called the multiplex PCR reads with MiXCR. The sample records 90,000 to 130,000 distinct CDR3 sequences, approximately 84% being singletons. This sample's RNA came from whole unsorted tissue. Source material: lung tumor tissue. These receptors all come from a man aged 70-80 years with non-small cell lung cancer.

As for this clonotype: A junction end diverges from the germline sequence, so it may reflect a read error. The chain is built from TRBV6-5 and TRBJ2-3; no reliable D call. CDR3 length: 14 amino acids. Germline V gene data show CDR1 as MNHEY and CDR2 as SVGAGI. The CDR3 sequence: CVSSYSWDTDTQYF. CDR3 in DNA: TGTGTCAGCAGCTACTCCTGGGACACAGATACGCAGTATTTT.

In its sample, this clonotype was seen a few times. The junction departs from the called germline gene at one end, perhaps through a read error. This rearrangement joins TRBV6-5 to TRBJ1-2, with D perhaps TRBD1 (6 bases). This CDR3 region has 15 residues. Germline-derived CDR1 and CDR2 are MNHEY and SVGAGI. CDR3 residues: CDSSHRRGRDYGYTF. As DNA, the CDR3 is TGTGACAGCAGCCACCGTAGGGGGAGGGATTATGGCTACACCTTC.

Regarding this clonotype: A read error may account for a junction end that differs from germline. The rearrangement links TRBV11-3 to TRBJ2-2, with 7 bases aligning to TRBD2. Germline V gene lookup returns CDR1 SGHNT and CDR2 YENEEA. The CDR3 has 17 residues. DNA of the CDR3: TGTGCCAGCAGCTTGGGCGGGAGACGAGACACCACCGGGGGGCTGTTTTTT. Amino acids: CASSLGGRRDTTGGLFF. Supplemented by reference TRBV11-3 and TRBJ2-2, the full variable domain reads EAGVVQSPRYKIIEKKQPVAFWCNPISGHNTLYWYLQNLGQGPELLIRYENEEAVDDSQLPKDRFSAERLKGVDSTLKIQPAELGDSAVYLCASSLGGRRDTTGGLFFGEGSRLTVL.

This clonotype was observed a single time. The junction does not match germline at one end; this may be a read error. The rearrangement uses TRBV11-3 and TRBJ2-1, with 10 bases matching TRBD1. CDR1 and CDR2 (germline): SGHNT, YENEEA. The CDR3 sequence is 16 residues long. The CDR3 region is CASRLDPTGDRGEEFF. The CDR3 DNA reads as TGTGCCAGCAGATTAGATCCCACGGGGGACAGGGGTGAGGAGTTCTTC. The full variable domain, with the rest looked up from reference TRBV11-3 and TRBJ2-1, is EAGVVQSPRYKIIEKKQPVAFWCNPISGHNTLYWYLQNLGQGPELLIRYENEEAVDDSQLPKDRFSAERLKGVDSTLKIQPAELGDSAVYLCASRLDPTGDRGEEFFGPGTRLTVL.

A word on this clonotype: Lacking the conserved final phenylalanine or tryptophan, this CDR3 likely reflects a read error. The gene calls are TRBV13 and TRBJ2-2, with a tentative D call TRBD2 (5 bases). This CDR3 spans 13 amino acids. Germline loops: CDR1 PRHDT, CDR2 FYEKMQ (reference sequence). In nucleotides, the CDR3 is TGTGCCAGCAGCTCCGGACTTACCGGCGAGCTGTTTTCT. Amino acid sequence: CASSSGLTGELFS.

A word on this clonotype: At one end the junction does not follow the germline gene, possibly because of a read error. V usage is TRBV29-1 and J usage is TRBJ2-1; no definite D call. The CDR3 consists of 12 residues. Germline CDR1 and CDR2: SQVTM and ANQGSEA. This chain's CDR3 is CNVEYRPDAQLF. CDR3 bases: TGCAACGTTGAATACAGACCCGACGCGCAGCTCTTC.

Turning to this clonotype: A much larger clonotype is one base distant, so this may be a read error. Written as DNA, the CDR3 is TGCGCCAGCACCGTAGCGGGCCCCAGGGAGCTGTTTTTT. Translated: CASTVAGPRELFF. The chain is built from TRBV5-1 and TRBJ2-2; TRBD2 matches 7 bases. This CDR3 is built from 13 residues. Per the germline V gene, CDR1 is SGHRS and CDR2 is YFSETQ. The V segment lost 6 bases and the J segment 9 bases; nucleotides outside the gene matches: 8.

Details on this clonotype: A junction boundary mismatches the germline segment, possibly from a read error. J is TRBJ2-2 and V is TRBV5-1, with a weak D call TRBD1 (6 bases). In germline, CDR1 is SGHRS, CDR2 YFSETQ. The CDR3 contains 16 residues. This CDR3 is CASIPGTWILTEELFF. The DNA of the CDR3 is TGCGCCAGCATCCCCGGGACATGGATCTTGACCGAGGAGCTGTTTTTT.

As for this clonotype: Likely a read error: the CDR3 ends without its conserved phenylalanine or tryptophan. Because the CDR3's place on the DNA is in doubt, the DNA is left out and the CDR3 is given as listed by TCRdb. This chain uses TRBV6-5 with TRBJ1-4; the D segment call TRBD1 is taken from the table without a DNA check. The germline V gene has CDR1 MNHEY and CDR2 SVGAGI. The CDR3 is 15 residues long, ends included. The CDR3 protein is CASRSGRGRGEKLFY.

This chain connects TRBV10-2 to TRBJ2-2, with a tentative D call TRBD2 (5 bases). The germline V and J ends were trimmed by 6 bases and 2 bases, with 16 bases remaining between them. The V gene's germline CDR1 is WSHSY and CDR2 SAAADI. The CDR3 loop spans 16 amino acids. DNA of the CDR3: TGCGCCAGCAGACCAGACGGGGATGGTAACACCGGGGAGCTGTTTTTT. Translating it yields CASRPDGDGNTGELFF.

This chain links TRBV4-1 with TRBJ2-2, with D perhaps matching TRBD2 (6 bases). The V and J ends lost 8 bases and 4 bases respectively, with 29 bases between them. Looked up from germline, CDR1 is MGHRA and CDR2 is YSYEKL. CDR3 size: 19 residues. CDR3 protein: CASGRVSFWAGLVTGELFF. The CDR3 DNA sequence: TGCGCCAGCGGCCGAGTTTCATTTTGGGCGGGATTAGTCACCGGGGAGCTGTTTTTT.

Points on this clonotype: An end of the junction differs from the germline gene, which may be a read error. V gene TRBV14 combines with J gene TRBJ1-6; 9 bases are shared with TRBD1. This CDR3 is 14 amino acids long. Germline CDR1 reads SGHDN; CDR2 reads FVKESK. The CDR3, as DNA: TGTGCCAGCAGCCATACAGGGGGCAATTCACTCCTCCACTTT. Encoded protein: CASSHTGGNSLLHF.

This chain links TRBV6-6 with TRBJ2-3, with 9 bases matching TRBD2. V was pared by 6 bases and J by 4 bases, with 14 bases of the junction left unmatched. From germline, CDR1 is MNHNY and CDR2 SVGAGI (reference sequence). The CDR3 is made up of 17 amino acids. The CDR3 loop is CASRPIPGLAGADTQYF. The CDR3 region has the DNA TGTGCCAGCAGACCCATTCCGGGATTAGCGGGAGCAGATACGCAGTATTTT.

A remark on this clonotype: The missing conserved phenylalanine or tryptophan at the end of this CDR3 makes a read error likely. The rearrangement joins TRBV6-5 to TRBJ1-1; D call uncertain. CDR1 is MNHEY, CDR2 SVGAGI, per germline. The CDR3 runs to 13 residues. Trimming took off 5 bases at V and 1 base at J, with 8 bases between the two ends. Here the CDR3 reads CASSGIGNTEAFS. The CDR3 DNA sequence: TGTGCCAGCAGTGGGATAGGGAACACTGAAGCTTTCTCT.

About this clonotype itself: One junction end does not reproduce the germline sequence, and a read error may be involved. The chain recombines TRBV20-1 with TRBJ1-1, with D unresolved. Germline V gives CDR1 DFQATT, CDR2 SNEGSKA (reference sequence). CDR3 length: 13 amino acids. This chain's CDR3 is CIAQSKGGTEAFF. The CDR3 DNA sequence: TGTATTGCTCAGTCGAAAGGCGGCACTGAAGCTTTCTTT.

This clonotype was picked up one time. Because it lacks the conserved phenylalanine or tryptophan at the end, this CDR3 is likely a read error. Because the CDR3's place on the DNA is in doubt, the DNA is left out and the CDR3 is given as listed by TCRdb. The chain joins TRBV6-6 to TRBJ2-5; the table assigns TRBD2, which was not confirmed against the DNA. Germline V gene data show CDR1 as MNHNY and CDR2 as SVGAGI (reference sequence). The CDR3 has 19 residues if both end residues are counted. CDR3 sequence: CAIRQKTSGGIFMGETQYS.

A word on this clonotype: This may come from a read error, since a much larger clone is one base off. The chain employs TRBV28 and TRBJ1-1, with a tentative D call TRBD1 (6 bases). This CDR3 comprises 16 residues. V lost 6 bases to trimming and J lost 6 bases, with 23 bases between them. CDR1 MDHEN and CDR2 SYDVKM come from the germline V gene. The CDR3: CASRSQGWGKEPEAFF. CDR3 DNA sequence: TGTGCCAGCAGGTCCCAGGGGTGGGGGAAGGAGCCTGAAGCTTTCTTT.

This clonotype was observed once. V and J are TRBV29-1 and TRBJ1-2; D not resolved. The CDR3 contains 14 residues. Germline CDR1 reads SQVTM; CDR2 reads ANQGSEA. With 8 bases removed from V and 7 bases from J, the gap between germline ends came to 23 bases. This CDR3 reads CSIQTPTSNRGYTF. The CDR3 nucleotides read TGCAGCATTCAAACCCCGACAAGCAACCGTGGCTACACCTTC.

Note on this clonotype: Its ends do not fully match the called genes, so a read error is possible. This chain joins TRBV29-1 and TRBJ2-3; 7 positions match TRBD2. In germline, CDR1 is SQVTM, CDR2 ANQGSEA. The CDR3 is 14 residues long. CDR3 amino acids: CSVVPWDYTDMQYF. The DNA for the CDR3 is TGCAGCGTTGTCCCATGGGACTATACAGATATGCAGTATTTT.

Of note for this clonotype: At one boundary the junction diverges from the germline segment, which might be a read error. The V call is TRBV6-5, the J call TRBJ1-6; TRBD1 might be the D (6 bases). This CDR3 contains 16 residues. CDR1 MNHEY and CDR2 SVGAGI come from the germline V gene. The CDR3 coding sequence is TGTGCCAGCAGTTACTCGAGGGGGGCTTATAATTCATCCCTCTACTTT. The encoded protein is CASSYSRGAYNSSLYF.

Comments on this clonotype: Sequence at one end of the junction differs from germline and may be a read error. The chain uses TRBV10-3 and TRBJ1-5; TRBD1 matches at 7 bases. This CDR3 contains 16 residues. Germline CDR1 and CDR2: ENHRY and SYGVKD. The chain's CDR3 is CTIGRGGVSGNHPQHF. Here the CDR3 DNA reads TGTACCATCGGAAGAGGGGGCGTCTCTGGCAATCACCCCCAGCATTTT.

J is TRBJ2-3 and V is TRBV5-4; D uncertain. The CDR3 has 12 amino acids. Trimming took 10 bases from V and 6 from J, leaving 15 bases between them. The germline V gene has CDR1 SGHNT and CDR2 YYREEE (reference sequence). CDR3 DNA sequence: TGTGCCGGCAACCGAATAGGTGATACGCAGTATTTT. Its translation is CAGNRIGDTQYF.

For this clonotype: Its ends do not fully match the called genes, so a read error is possible. The chain employs TRBV10-2 and TRBJ2-5, with D perhaps matching TRBD2 (6 bases). The germline CDR1 and CDR2 sequences are WSHSY and SAAADI. This CDR3 is 16 amino acids long. The CDR3 spells CATQGGATRAGVTQYF. CDR3 nucleotides: TGCGCCACCCAGGGAGGTGCAACGAGGGCTGGGGTGACCCAGTATTTC.

This clonotype was picked up many times. The V and J genes are TRBV6-4 and TRBJ1-1; D call uncertain. The CDR3 sequence is 13 residues long. Germline CDR1 is MRHNA and CDR2 is SNTAGT. V was clipped by 2 bases and J by 2 bases, with 6 bases between them. The DNA for the CDR3 is TGTGCCAGCAGTGACAGGGTCAACACTGAAGCTTTCTTT. Its protein product is CASSDRVNTEAFF.

This chain links TRBV20-1 with TRBJ2-7, with TRBD2 as a possible D gene (5 bases). Trimming left V 3 bases short and J 5 bases short, with 23 bases between. The CDR3 is 16 residues long. Germline CDR1 DFQATT, CDR2 SNEGSKA (reference sequence). The CDR3 loop is CSARNLPGVGTNEQYF. The CDR3 DNA follows: TGCAGTGCTAGGAATCTGCCCGGGGTCGGTACCAACGAGCAGTACTTC.